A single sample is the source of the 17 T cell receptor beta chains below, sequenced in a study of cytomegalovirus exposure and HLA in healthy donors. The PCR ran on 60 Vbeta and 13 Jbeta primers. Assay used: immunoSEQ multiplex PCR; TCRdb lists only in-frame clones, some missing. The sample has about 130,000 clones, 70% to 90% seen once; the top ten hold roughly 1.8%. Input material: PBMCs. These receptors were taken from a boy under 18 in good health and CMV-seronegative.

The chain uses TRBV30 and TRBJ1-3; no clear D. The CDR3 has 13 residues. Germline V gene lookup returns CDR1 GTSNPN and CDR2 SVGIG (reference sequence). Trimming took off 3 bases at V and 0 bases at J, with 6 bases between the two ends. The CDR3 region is CAWSAGSGNTIYF. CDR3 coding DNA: TGTGCCTGGAGCGCCGGCTCTGGAAACACCATATATTTT.

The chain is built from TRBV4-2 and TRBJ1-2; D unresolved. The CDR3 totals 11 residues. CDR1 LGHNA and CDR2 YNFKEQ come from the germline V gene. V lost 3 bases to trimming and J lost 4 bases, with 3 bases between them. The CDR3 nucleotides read TGTGCCAGCAGCCACAGCTATGGCTACACCTTC. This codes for CASSHSYGYTF.

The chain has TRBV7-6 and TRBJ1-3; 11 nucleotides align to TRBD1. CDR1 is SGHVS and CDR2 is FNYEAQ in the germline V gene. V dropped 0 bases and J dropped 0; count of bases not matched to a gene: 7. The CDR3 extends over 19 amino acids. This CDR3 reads CASSLAGTGGDASGNTIYF. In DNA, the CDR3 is TGTGCCAGCAGCTTAGCCGGGACAGGGGGAGACGCCTCTGGAAACACCATATATTTT.

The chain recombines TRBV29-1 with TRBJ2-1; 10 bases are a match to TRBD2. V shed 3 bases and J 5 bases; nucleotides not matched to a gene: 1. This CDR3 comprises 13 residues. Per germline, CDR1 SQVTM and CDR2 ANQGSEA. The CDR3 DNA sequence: TGCAGCGTTGATAGCGGGGGGAACAATGAGCAGTTCTTC. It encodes CSVDSGGNNEQFF.

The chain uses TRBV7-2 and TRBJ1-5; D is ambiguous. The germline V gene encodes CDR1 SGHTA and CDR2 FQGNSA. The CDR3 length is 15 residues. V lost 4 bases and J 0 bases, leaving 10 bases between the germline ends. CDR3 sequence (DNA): TGTGCCAGCAGCTCCGGGTTATATAGCAATCAGCCCCAGCATTTT. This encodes CASSSGLYSNQPQHF.

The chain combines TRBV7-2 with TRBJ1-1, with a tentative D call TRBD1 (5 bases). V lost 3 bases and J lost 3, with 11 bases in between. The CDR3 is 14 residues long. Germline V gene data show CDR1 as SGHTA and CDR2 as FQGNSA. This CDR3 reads CASSLSRGDTEAFF. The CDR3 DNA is TGTGCCAGCAGCTTGTCTAGGGGTGACACTGAAGCTTTCTTT.

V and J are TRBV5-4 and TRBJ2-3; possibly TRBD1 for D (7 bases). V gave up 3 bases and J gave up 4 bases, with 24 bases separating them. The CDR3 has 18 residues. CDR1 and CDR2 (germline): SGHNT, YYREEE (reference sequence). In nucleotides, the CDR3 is TGTGCCAGCAGCTGGACCTTGGGCGGGACCAGGGGGGCAGATACGCAGTATTTT. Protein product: CASSWTLGGTRGADTQYF. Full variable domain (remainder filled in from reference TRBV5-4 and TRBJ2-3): ETGVTQSPTHLIKTRGQQVTLRCSSQSGHNTVSWYQQALGQGPQFIFQYYREEENGRGNFPPRFSGLQFPNYSSELNVNALELDDSALYLCASSWTLGGTRGADTQYFGPGTRLTVL.

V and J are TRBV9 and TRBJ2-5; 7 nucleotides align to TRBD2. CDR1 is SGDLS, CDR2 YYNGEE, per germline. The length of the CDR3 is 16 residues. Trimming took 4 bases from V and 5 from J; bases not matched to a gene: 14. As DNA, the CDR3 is TGTGCCAGCAGCAAAGGGCCAGGACTAGGAGCCGAGACCCAGTACTTC. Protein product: CASSKGPGLGAETQYF.

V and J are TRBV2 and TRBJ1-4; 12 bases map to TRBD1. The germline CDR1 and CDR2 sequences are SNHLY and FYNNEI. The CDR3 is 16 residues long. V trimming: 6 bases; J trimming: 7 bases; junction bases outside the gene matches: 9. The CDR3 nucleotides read TGTGCCAGCAGCCCCGGGACAGGGGGCCTGGGTGAAAAACTGTTTTTT. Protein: CASSPGTGGLGEKLFF.

CDR3 loop: CASSQTSGGHTQYF. CDR3 bases: TGTGCCAGCAGCCAGACCTCGGGGGGTCATACGCAGTATTTT. This rearrangement joins TRBV7-2 to TRBJ2-3; 7 positions agree with TRBD2. The ends lost 5 bases at V and 7 bases at J; junction bases unmatched: 9. The length of the CDR3 is 14 residues. The germline V gene has CDR1 SGHTA and CDR2 FQGNSA.

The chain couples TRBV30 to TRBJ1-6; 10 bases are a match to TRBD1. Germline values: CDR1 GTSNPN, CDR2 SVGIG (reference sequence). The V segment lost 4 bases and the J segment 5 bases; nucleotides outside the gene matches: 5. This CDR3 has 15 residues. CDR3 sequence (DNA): TGTGCCTGGAAAGGGGGGACAGGGGATAATTCACCCCTCCACTTT. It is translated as CAWKGGTGDNSPLHF.

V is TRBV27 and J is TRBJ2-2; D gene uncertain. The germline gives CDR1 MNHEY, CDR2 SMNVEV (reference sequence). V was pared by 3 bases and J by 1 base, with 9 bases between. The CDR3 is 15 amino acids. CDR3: CASSFFPRNTGELFF. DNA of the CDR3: TGTGCCAGCAGTTTTTTTCCCCGGAACACCGGGGAGCTGTTTTTT.

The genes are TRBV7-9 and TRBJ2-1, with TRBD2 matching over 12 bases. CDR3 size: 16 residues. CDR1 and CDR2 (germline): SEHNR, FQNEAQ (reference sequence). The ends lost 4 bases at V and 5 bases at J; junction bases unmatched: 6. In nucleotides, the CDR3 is TGTGCCAGCAGCTCGACACTAGCGGGGGGAGACAATGAGCAGTTCTTC. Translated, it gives CASSSTLAGGDNEQFF.

The CDR3 reads CASSRMRDLGLFF. CDR3 nucleotide sequence: TGTGCCAGCAGCCGGATGCGGGACCTGGGGCTGTTTTTT. J is TRBJ2-2 and V is TRBV4-2; D might be TRBD2 (6 bases). V lost 4 bases and J lost 13, with 16 bases in between. This CDR3 region has 13 residues. Germline CDR1 and CDR2: LGHNA and YNFKEQ.

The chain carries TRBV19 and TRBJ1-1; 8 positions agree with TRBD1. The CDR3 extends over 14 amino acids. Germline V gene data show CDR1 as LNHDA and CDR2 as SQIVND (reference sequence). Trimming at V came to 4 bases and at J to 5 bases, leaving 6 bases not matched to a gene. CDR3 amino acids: CASSTQGVRTEAFF. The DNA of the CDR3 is TGTGCCAGTAGTACACAGGGGGTTAGGACTGAAGCTTTCTTT.

CDR3 protein: CASSLILAGDVYNEQFF. The DNA for the CDR3 is TGCGCCAGCAGCTTGATACTAGCGGGAGATGTTTACAATGAGCAGTTCTTC. The chain is built from TRBV5-1 and TRBJ2-1; TRBD2 matches at 11 bases. With V trimmed by 1 base and J by 4 bases, 7 bases remained unmatched. Germline lookup yields CDR1 SGHRS and CDR2 YFSETQ. The CDR3 extends over 17 amino acids.

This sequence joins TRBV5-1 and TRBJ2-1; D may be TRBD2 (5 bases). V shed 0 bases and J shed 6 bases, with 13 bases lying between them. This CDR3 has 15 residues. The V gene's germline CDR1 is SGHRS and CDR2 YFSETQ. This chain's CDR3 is CASSLGSSSGNEQFF. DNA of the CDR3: TGCGCCAGCAGCTTGGGGTCTAGCAGCGGCAATGAGCAGTTCTTC.